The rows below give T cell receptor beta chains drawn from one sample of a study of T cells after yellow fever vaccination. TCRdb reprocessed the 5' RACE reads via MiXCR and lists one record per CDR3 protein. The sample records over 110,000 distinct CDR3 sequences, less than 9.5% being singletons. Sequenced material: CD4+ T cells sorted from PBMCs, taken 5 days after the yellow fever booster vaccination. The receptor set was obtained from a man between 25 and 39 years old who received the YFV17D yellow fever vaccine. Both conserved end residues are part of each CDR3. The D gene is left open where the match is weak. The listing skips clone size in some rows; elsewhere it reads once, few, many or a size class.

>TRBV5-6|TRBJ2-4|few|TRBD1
TGTGCCAGCAGCTACGGGACAGGGAAAAACATTCAGTACTTC
CASSYGTGKNIQYF
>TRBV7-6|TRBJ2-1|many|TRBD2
TGTGCCAGCAGCTCGGGTCTAGCGGGAGTTGGCCGGTCCTACAATGAGCAGTTCTTC
CASSSGLAGVGRSYNEQFF
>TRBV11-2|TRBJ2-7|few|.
TGTGCCAGCAGCTCGCGAGCTCCGGCACAGGTGGAAACCTACGAGCAGTACTTC
CASSSRAPAQVETYEQYF
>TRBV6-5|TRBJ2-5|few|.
TGTGCCAGCAGTTACCCGGGTGGGGGCGGTGGAGAGACCCAGTACTTC
CASSYPGGGGGETQYF
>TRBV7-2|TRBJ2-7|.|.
TGTGCCAGCAGCTCCTCGCTGGGTGTAACCGAGCAGTACTTC
CASSSSLGVTEQYF
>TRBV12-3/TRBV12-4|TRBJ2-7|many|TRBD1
TGTGCCAGCAGACCCGACAGGGTATCCTACGAGCAGTACTTC
CASRPDRVSYEQYF
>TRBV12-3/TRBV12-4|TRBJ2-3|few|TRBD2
TGTGCCAGCAGTTTAGGGACTAGCGGTTCTCTAGGCACAGATACGCAGTATTTT
CASSLGTSGSLGTDTQYF
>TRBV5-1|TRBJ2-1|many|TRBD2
TGCGCCAGCAGCTTGGCATTACTAGCGGGGGCCTACAATGAGCAGTTCTTC
CASSLALLAGAYNEQFF
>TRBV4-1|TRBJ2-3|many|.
TGCGCCAGCAGCCCTAGCGAGACCACAGATACGCAGTATTTT
CASSPSETTDTQYF
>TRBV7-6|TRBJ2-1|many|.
TGTGCCAGCAGCGTAACGCCGCCGCCCTACAATGAGCAGTTCTTC
CASSVTPPPYNEQFF
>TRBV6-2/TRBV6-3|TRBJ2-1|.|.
TGTGCCAGCAGGGGGGTCTTTAGCTCCTACAATGAGCAGTTCTTC
CASRGVFSSYNEQFF
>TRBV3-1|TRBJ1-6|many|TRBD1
TGTGCCAGCAGCCAACAGGGGGATTCACCCCTCCACTTT
CASSQQGDSPLHF
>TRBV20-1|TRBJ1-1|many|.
TGCAGTGCTAGTCTAGGGGGGACGACTGAAGCTTTCTTT
CSASLGGTTEAFF
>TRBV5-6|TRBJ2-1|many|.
TGTGCCAGCAGCTTGGACATCCTCAGGGGCAATGAGCAGTTCTTC
CASSLDILRGNEQFF
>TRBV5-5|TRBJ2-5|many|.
TGTGCCAGCAGCTTGCATTTTGCGTCGCGGGAGACCCAGTACTTC
CASSLHFASRETQYF
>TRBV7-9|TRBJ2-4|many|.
TGTGCCAGCAGCTACCCGGGGGAGTCCAAAAACATTCAGTACTTC
CASSYPGESKNIQYF
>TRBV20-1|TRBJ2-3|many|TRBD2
TGCAGTGCTAGCATCGGCGGGAGGTGGGATACGCAGTATTTT
CSASIGGRWDTQYF
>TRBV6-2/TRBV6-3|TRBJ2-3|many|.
TGTGCCAGCAGTTTAGGGGGAGCGCAGTATTTT
CASSLGGAQYF
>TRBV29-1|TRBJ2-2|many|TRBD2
TGCAGCGTTGGAAAGGCGGGAGGGTCCGTGGAGCTGTTTTTT
CSVGKAGGSVELFF
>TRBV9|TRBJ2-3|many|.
TGTGCCAGCAGCGGCGGCGCCCTCTTCACAGATACGCAGTATTTT
CASSGGALFTDTQYF
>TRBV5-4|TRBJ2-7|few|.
TGTGCCAGCAGCTTGACAATAGGGGGACACGAGCAGTACTTC
CASSLTIGGHEQYF
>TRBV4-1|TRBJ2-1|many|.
TGCGCCAGCAGCCAAGGATGGAGGATAGTTGAGCAGTTCTTC
CASSQGWRIVEQFF
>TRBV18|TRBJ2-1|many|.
TGTGCCAGCTCACCTCAGGGAGGTGAGCAGTTCTTC
CASSPQGGEQFF
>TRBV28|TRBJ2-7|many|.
TGTGCCAGCAGTTTTTTACGGGACACCGGCTACGAGCAGTACTTC
CASSFLRDTGYEQYF
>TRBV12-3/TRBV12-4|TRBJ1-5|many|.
TGTGCCAGCACCTCACAGGGAAATGGCAATCAGCCCCAGCATTTT
CASTSQGNGNQPQHF
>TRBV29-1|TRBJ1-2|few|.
TGCAGCGTTGAGGGGCGACTTACCTATGGCTACACCTTC
CSVEGRLTYGYTF
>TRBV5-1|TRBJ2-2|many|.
TGCGCCAGCAGCCCACGAAACACCGGGGAGCTGTTTTTT
CASSPRNTGELFF
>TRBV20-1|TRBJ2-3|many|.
TGCAGTGCTAGAGATGGGGATACTAGGGGAGATACGCAGTATTTT
CSARDGDTRGDTQYF
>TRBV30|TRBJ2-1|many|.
TGTGCCTGGAGTGTCACTGGCTACAATGAGCAGTTCTTC
CAWSVTGYNEQFF
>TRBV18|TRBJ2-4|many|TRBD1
TGTGCCAGCTCACCACCGGTAGGGACAGGGAGAAACATTCAGTACTTC
CASSPPVGTGRNIQYF
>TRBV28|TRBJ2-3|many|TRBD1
TGTGCCAGCAGCCCCACAGGGGACAGCACAGATACGCAGTATTTT
CASSPTGDSTDTQYF
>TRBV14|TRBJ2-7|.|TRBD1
TGTGCCAGCAGCCAAGGTCATAGGACAGGGGGCGAGCAGTACTTC
CASSQGHRTGGEQYF
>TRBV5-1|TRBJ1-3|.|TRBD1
TGCGCCAGCAGCAAGGGACAGGCCATTACTGGAAACACCATATATTTT
CASSKGQAITGNTIYF
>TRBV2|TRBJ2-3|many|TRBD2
TGTGCCAGCAGTCCCGGGACTAGCGGGAGCCCAGATACGCAGTATTTT
CASSPGTSGSPDTQYF
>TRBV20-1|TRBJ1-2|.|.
TGCAGTGCTAGAATCAGTCGAAACTATGGCTACACCTTC
CSARISRNYGYTF
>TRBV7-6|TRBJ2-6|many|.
TGTGCCAGCAGCCTAAGGCAGGGCTCCTCTGGGGCCAACGTCCTGACTTTC
CASSLRQGSSGANVLTF
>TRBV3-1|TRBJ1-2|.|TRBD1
TGTGCCAGCAGCCCGGGACAGCGCATATCAGGAGGCTACACCTTC
CASSPGQRISGGYTF
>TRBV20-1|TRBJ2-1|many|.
TGCAGTGGGGGCAGCCCCAAGGAGCAGTTCTTC
CSGGSPKEQFF
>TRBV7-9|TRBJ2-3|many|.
TGTGCCAGCAGCCTTCGGGGTCGGACAGATACGCAGTATTTT
CASSLRGRTDTQYF
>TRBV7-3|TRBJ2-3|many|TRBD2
TGTGCCAGCAGCTCAGGGACTAGCCTGGATACGCAGTATTTT
CASSSGTSLDTQYF
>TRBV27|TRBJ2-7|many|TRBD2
TGTGCCAGCAGTTTATCGCTTGGGGGGAGGGGATACGAGCAGTACTTC
CASSLSLGGRGYEQYF
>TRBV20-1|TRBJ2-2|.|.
TGCTGTGCTAGAGGGGGGAGTAGACAGACAAACACCGGGGAGCTGTTTTTT
CCARGGSRQTNTGELFF
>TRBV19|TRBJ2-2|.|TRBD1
TGTGCCAGTAGTAGGGGGACAGGGGAAGGCACCGGGGAGCTGTTTTTT
CASSRGTGEGTGELFF
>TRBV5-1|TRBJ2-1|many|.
TGCGCCACAGAGTCGACAGGAATCGCCAGAATCTCCTACAATGAGCAGTTCTTC
CATESTGIARISYNEQFF
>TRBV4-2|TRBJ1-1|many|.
TGTGCCAGCAGCCAAGACAGGGGAGTTCGTGAAGCTTTCTTT
CASSQDRGVREAFF
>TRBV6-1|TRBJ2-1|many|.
TGTGCCACCCAATCACCCGGCAGGGTCAGGGAGCAGTTCTTC
CATQSPGRVREQFF
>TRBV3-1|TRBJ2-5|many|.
TGTGCCAGCAGCCAACAGATACCTGAGACCCAGTACTTC
CASSQQIPETQYF
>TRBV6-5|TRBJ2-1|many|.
TGTGCCAGCAGGACTCGCAGAGGGAATGAGCAGTTCTTC
CASRTRRGNEQFF
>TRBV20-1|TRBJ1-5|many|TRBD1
TGCAGTGCTAGGGACAGGGGACCACTCTATAGCAATCAGCCCCAGCATTTT
CSARDRGPLYSNQPQHF
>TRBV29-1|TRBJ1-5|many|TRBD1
TGCAGCGTCGCCACAGGGGGAGAGAGCAATCAGCCCCAGCATTTT
CSVATGGESNQPQHF
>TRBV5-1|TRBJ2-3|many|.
TGCGCCAGCAGCGTGGGAACCCCTCAGGGTGATACGCAGTATTTT
CASSVGTPQGDTQYF
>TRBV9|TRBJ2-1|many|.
TGTGCCAGCAGCACAGGACACGGGATATACAATGAGCAGTTCTTC
CASSTGHGIYNEQFF
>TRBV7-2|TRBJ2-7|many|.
TGTGCCAGCAGCTACCAACGCGAAGAGCAGTACTTC
CASSYQREEQYF
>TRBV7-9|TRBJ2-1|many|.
TGTGCCAGCAGCTCCGCGATGAGCCATGAGCAGTTCTTC
CASSSAMSHEQFF
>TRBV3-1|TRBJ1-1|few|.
TGTGCCAGCAGCCAAGCAGACAGACAAGCTTTCTTT
CASSQADRQAFF
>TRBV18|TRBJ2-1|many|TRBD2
TGTGCCAGCTCACCAGTGATAGCGGGGCACAATGAGCAGTTCTTC
CASSPVIAGHNEQFF
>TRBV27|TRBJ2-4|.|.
TGTGCCAGGGCAGGGCTGGGCAAAAACATTCAGTACTTC
CARAGLGKNIQYF